These 22 T cell receptor beta chains came from one sample sequenced in a study of glioma-infiltrating T cells. Using RNA template, CDR3s of TCR alpha and beta were amplified with iRepertoire arm-PCR. TCRdb re-derived calls from the multiplex PCR reads in MiXCR, one entry per CDR3 protein. The sample contains 300,000 to 400,000 distinct CDR3 sequences, roughly two fifths of which appear only once. The sequenced sample consisted of glioma tissue, nonneoplastic brain tissue, or PBMCs (not recorded which). The receptors come from a human donor with low-grade glioma or glioblastoma, undergoing nonglioma brain surgery, or in good health (not recorded which).

There are a few counts of this clonotype. The chain carries TRBV20-1 and TRBJ2-1; 7 bases agree with TRBD2. The V gene's germline CDR1 is DFQATT and CDR2 SNEGSKA (reference sequence). With V trimmed by 5 bases and J by 4 bases, 20 bases remained unmatched. This CDR3 has 18 residues. This chain's CDR3 is CSASRYPAWEGRYNEQFF. The CDR3 nucleotides are TGCAGTGCTTCAAGATATCCCGCGTGGGAGGGCCGATACAATGAGCAGTTCTTC.

This clonotype was picked up a small number of times. V and J are TRBV5-1 and TRBJ1-4; D uncertain. Germline assignment: CDR1 SGHRS and CDR2 YFSETQ. Trimming stripped 5 bases from V and 3 bases from J, with 14 bases between. CDR3 length: 15 amino acids. For the CDR3, the DNA is TGCGCCAGCAGTCCCGACAACCAGCCTAATGAAAAACTGTTTTTT. It is translated as CASSPDNQPNEKLFF. Supplemented by reference TRBV5-1 and TRBJ1-4, the full variable domain reads KAGVTQTPRYLIKTRGQQVTLSCSPISGHRSVSWYQQTPGQGLQFLFEYFSETQRNKGNFPGRFSGRQFSNSRSEMNVSTLELGDSALYLCASSPDNQPNEKLFFGSGTQLSVL.

To note about this clonotype: A read error is possible here, since a much larger clone lies one base away. V and J are TRBV20-1 and TRBJ2-3, with 7 bases matching TRBD1. Germline V gives CDR1 DFQATT, CDR2 SNEGSKA (reference sequence). The CDR3 consists of 12 residues. CDR3 nucleotide sequence: TGCAGTGAGGGGACAGTCGCAGATAGGCAGTATTTT. Encoded protein: CSEGTVADRQYF.

This chain links TRBV20-1 with TRBJ2-5; 9 positions match TRBD1. This CDR3 is 17 amino acids long. Germline trimming cut 6 bases from V and 9 bases from J; bases unmatched to any gene: 23. Germline loops: CDR1 DFQATT, CDR2 SNEGSKA (reference sequence). The CDR3 DNA follows: TGCAGTGCCAGCAGTGACTCCGGGACAGGGTTCAATAGGGCCCAGTACTTC. It codes for CSASSDSGTGFNRAQYF.

This clonotype was recorded at least ten times. The chain is built from TRBV6-1 and TRBJ1-4; D is uncertain. Germline loops: CDR1 MNHNS, CDR2 SASEGT. V was shortened by 7 bases and J by 7 bases, with 13 bases between the two germline ends. This CDR3 has 13 residues. The CDR3 DNA follows: TGTGCCAGCAATAGAGGACGCGGTGAAAAACTGTTTTTT. Amino acid sequence: CASNRGRGEKLFF.

In its sample, this clonotype was seen a few times. The CDR3 region has the DNA TGTGCCAGCAGCCACAGTAGGCAGGGTTGGACCGGGGAGCTGTTTTTT. It is translated as CASSHSRQGWTGELFF. J is TRBJ2-2 and V is TRBV7-2; D is perhaps TRBD1 (5 bases). Germline V CDR1 and CDR2: SGHTA, FQGNSA. CDR3 size: 16 residues. Trimming cost V 5 bases and J 5 bases, with 18 bases left between them.

The rearrangement uses TRBV4-1 and TRBJ1-1; D is ambiguous. Looked up from germline, CDR1 is MGHRA and CDR2 is YSYEKL. CDR3 length: 16 amino acids. The germline V and J ends were trimmed by 0 bases and 8 bases, with 19 bases remaining between them. This chain's CDR3 is CASSQDVKSELGEAFF. CDR3 DNA sequence: TGCGCCAGCAGCCAAGATGTAAAATCCGAATTAGGGGAAGCTTTCTTT.

This clonotype occurred a few times. The rearrangement links TRBV4-2 to TRBJ2-1; D may be TRBD2 (5 bases). The V and J ends lost 1 base and 3 bases respectively, with 13 bases between them. The CDR3 sequence is 16 residues long. Germline CDR1 is LGHNA and CDR2 is YNFKEQ. The CDR3 sequence: CASSQVRAGDYNEQFF. CDR3 coding DNA: TGTGCCAGCAGCCAAGTTCGGGCGGGCGACTACAATGAGCAGTTCTTC.

This clonotype was recorded a few times. J is TRBJ1-1 and V is TRBV4-1, with 10 bases that match TRBD1. Trimming removed 3 bases from V and 4 bases from J; junction bases left unmatched: 5. Germline V gene lookup returns CDR1 MGHRA and CDR2 YSYEKL. The CDR3 extends over 15 amino acids. The CDR3 bases are TGCGCCAGCAGCCATACGACAGGGGGCACCACTGAAGCTTTCTTT. This sequence encodes CASSHTTGGTTEAFF.

V gene TRBV7-9 combines with J gene TRBJ2-1; D tentatively fits TRBD1 or TRBD2 (5 bases each). CDR1 is SEHNR and CDR2 is FQNEAQ in the germline V gene (reference sequence). The CDR3 runs 16 residues. The V end was cut by 1 base, the J end by 10 bases, with 20 bases between. The CDR3 coding sequence is TGTGCCAGCAGCTTAGTTGGGGGAACCAGTGGATACGAGCAGTTCTTC. Its translation is CASSLVGGTSGYEQFF.

Remarks on this clonotype: Since a much larger clone is just one base distant, this may be a read error. This chain uses TRBV27 with TRBJ2-5; D is uncertain. V was shortened by 2 bases and J by 11 bases, with 21 bases between the two germline ends. This CDR3 region has 15 residues. Germline CDR1 and CDR2: MNHEY and SMNVEV (reference sequence). This chain's CDR3 is CASSLKAPHYNEQYF. CDR3 nucleotides: TGTGCCAGCAGTTTAAAAGCGCCCCACTACAATGAGCAGTACTTC.

This clonotype was recorded many times. The gene calls are TRBV28 and TRBJ2-7, with 8 bases fitting TRBD1. The trim removed 5 bases at V and 3 bases at J, leaving 6 bases unmatched. Germline V gene data show CDR1 as MDHEN and CDR2 as SYDVKM. The CDR3 runs to 14 residues. Here the CDR3 reads CASSMPTGDYEQYF. The CDR3 DNA reads TGTGCCAGCAGTATGCCGACAGGGGACTACGAGCAGTACTTC.

Remarks on this clonotype: It may be a read error: a sequence one base away is much more abundant. This sequence joins TRBV7-9 and TRBJ1-2; D is ambiguous. From germline, CDR1 is SEHNR and CDR2 FQNEAQ (reference sequence). This CDR3 comprises 15 residues. The CDR3 coding sequence is TGTGCCAGCAGCTTATTAGGGAGAGAAAACTATGGCTTCACCTTC. As protein: CASSLLGRENYGFTF.

The table lists this clonotype with many counts. This rearrangement joins TRBV27 to TRBJ1-2; TRBD1 is a possible D gene (6 bases). This CDR3 has 15 amino acids. V was shortened by 7 bases and J by 2 bases, with 17 bases between the two germline ends. Germline CDR1 is MNHEY and CDR2 is SMNVEV (reference sequence). The CDR3 nucleotides are TGTGCCAGCACCCCCCTGGACAGTCTGAACTATGGCTACACCTTC. Translation gives CASTPLDSLNYGYTF.

A note on this clonotype: A read error is possible here, since a much larger clone lies one base away. The J gene is TRBJ2-1, the V gene TRBV20-1; tentatively, D is TRBD2 (6 bases). The CDR3 length is 15 residues. Germline CDR1 DFQATT, CDR2 SNEGSKA (reference sequence). Trimming left V 1 base short and J 0 bases short, with 10 bases between. DNA of the CDR3: TGCAGTGCTAGAGCAGGGCGGGACTCCTACAATGAGCAGTTCTTC. As protein: CSARAGRDSYNEQFF.

This clonotype came up a few times. The chain links TRBV29-1 to TRBJ2-1; no clear D gene. The CDR3 is made up of 11 amino acids. CDR1 SQVTM and CDR2 ANQGSEA come from the germline V gene. V was clipped by 8 bases and J by 6 bases, with 11 bases between them. The CDR3 nucleotides are TGCAGCCAACGAGGAACCAATGAGCAGTTCTTC. Translated: CSQRGTNEQFF.

The chain has TRBV3-1 and TRBJ2-2; 10 bases fit TRBD2. Germline V gives CDR1 LGHDT, CDR2 YNNKEL (reference sequence). After removal of 5 bases from V and 7 bases from J, the junction contained 13 bases not matched to a gene. The CDR3 extends over 17 amino acids. The CDR3 loop reads CASSIRRLAGVDGELFF. CDR3 sequence (DNA): TGTGCCAGCAGCATCCGAAGGCTAGCGGGAGTTGACGGGGAGCTGTTTTTT.

This chain links TRBV29-1 with TRBJ2-7; 7 nucleotides line up with TRBD1. The CDR3 loop spans 14 amino acids. V lost 6 bases, J lost 2 bases, and 10 bases stayed unmatched. CDR1 and CDR2 from the germline V gene are SQVTM and ANQGSEA. The CDR3 bases are TGCAGCGTACTTCTTCAACAGGGGCCCTACGAGCAGTACTTC. Its translation is CSVLLQQGPYEQYF.

A note on this clonotype: The CDR3 does not close with the conserved phenylalanine or tryptophan, likely indicating a read error. The gene calls are TRBV20-1 and TRBJ1-1; no clear D. Germline V gives CDR1 DFQATT, CDR2 SNEGSKA (reference sequence). V shed 8 bases and J shed 2 bases, with 9 bases lying between them. The CDR3 is made up of 11 amino acids. The CDR3 sequence is CSPGVNTEAFS. CDR3 nucleotide sequence: TGCAGTCCCGGGGTTAACACTGAAGCTTTCTCT.

The chain uses TRBV7-6 and TRBJ1-3; TRBD1 aligns across 9 bases. CDR3 size: 16 residues. V lost 5 bases to trimming and J lost 3 bases; unmatched junction nucleotides: 8. The V gene's germline CDR1 is SGHVS and CDR2 FNYEAQ. The DNA for the CDR3 is TGTGCCAGCAGCCAAGACGGACAGGGGATTGGAAACACCATATATTTT. Translated, it gives CASSQDGQGIGNTIYF. The whole variable domain, filled in from reference TRBV7-6 and TRBJ1-3, reads GAGVSQSPRYKVTKRGQDVALRCDPISGHVSLYWYRQALGQGPEFLTYFNYEAQQDKSGLPNDRFSAERPEGSISTLTIQRTEQRDSAMYRCASSQDGQGIGNTIYFGEGSWLTVV.

As to this clonotype: A read error may produce the germline difference seen at one junction end. The chain joins TRBV20-1 to TRBJ2-1, with D possibly TRBD2 on 6 matching bases. CDR3 size: 13 residues. Germline CDR1 is DFQATT and CDR2 is SNEGSKA (reference sequence). The CDR3 DNA is TGCAGTGCTAGAGATACGGGGGTTCGGGAGCAGCTCTTC. The encoded protein is CSARDTGVREQLF.

With respect to this clonotype: A much larger clonotype is one base distant, so this may be a read error. The chain combines TRBV28 with TRBJ2-5; a possible D gene is TRBD1 (6 bases). CDR3 length: 15 amino acids. Trimming left V 5 bases short and J 5 bases short, with 18 bases between. CDR1 MDHEN and CDR2 SYDVKM come from the germline V gene. CDR3 bases: TGTGCCAGCAGTCCCCTACTTGGGGGCAGCGAGACCCAGTACTTC. It specifies CASSPLLGGSETQYF. The full variable domain, in which reference TRBV28 and TRBJ2-5 provide the parts outside the CDR3, is DVKVTQSSRYLVKRTGEKVFLECVQDMDHENMFWYRQDPGLGLRLIYFSYDVKMKEKGDIPEGYSVSREKKERFSLILESASTNQTSMYLCASSPLLGGSETQYFGPGTRLLVL.